These 4 T cell receptor beta chains were all obtained from the same sample, sequenced in a study of blood T cell repertoires in COVID-19 (dated by TCRdb to the early 2020s). Library creation used the immunoSEQ multiplex PCR assay. In TCRdb, the immuneACCESS table is reduced to in-frame sequences with V and J assigned. These tables do not hold every clone; where another copy was compared, an unresolved V gene accounts for under half, and the others remain unexplained. This sample lists 150,000 to 200,000 clones; about 81% were detected once. The top ten constitute about a tenth of the sample. The specimen was peripheral blood. All receptors derive from a human donor in a cohort sampled during active COVID-19.

The chain combines TRBV28 with TRBJ1-6; D is possibly TRBD1 (5 bases). CDR1 is MDHEN and CDR2 is SYDVKM in the germline V gene. Trimming stripped 5 bases from V and 2 bases from J, with 7 bases between. This CDR3 region has 14 residues. In nucleotides, the CDR3 is TGTGCCAGCAGTCCCAGGGCCTATAATTCACCCCTCCACTTT. It codes for CASSPRAYNSPLHF.

This chain connects TRBV10-1 to TRBJ1-1; a possible D gene is TRBD1 (6 bases). V dropped 3 bases and J dropped 4 bases, with 12 bases sitting between them. The CDR3 sequence is 14 residues long. Germline V gives CDR1 WNHNN, CDR2 SYGVQD (reference sequence). As DNA, the CDR3 is TGCGCCAGCAGTGACAGGGGAAGGGGCACTGAAGCTTTCTTT. Its protein product is CASSDRGRGTEAFF.

This clone was seen a single time. The chain has TRBV6-5 and TRBJ2-5; 7 bases are shared with TRBD2. After removal of 8 bases from V and 0 bases from J, the junction contained 6 bases not matched to a gene. This CDR3 comprises 14 residues. Germline CDR1 and CDR2: MNHEY and SVGAGI. The CDR3 DNA sequence: TGTGCCAGCGGGCTAGCGGCCCACCAAGAGACCCAGTACTTC. Translation gives CASGLAAHQETQYF.

The chain uses TRBV6-5 and TRBJ1-2, with D tentatively TRBD1 (6 bases). The CDR3 length is 12 residues. From germline, CDR1 is MNHEY and CDR2 SVGAGI. V shed 8 bases and J shed 5 bases, with 12 bases lying between them. CDR3 DNA sequence: TGTGCCAGCCGGACAGAAAAGTATGGCTACACCTTC. It specifies CASRTEKYGYTF.